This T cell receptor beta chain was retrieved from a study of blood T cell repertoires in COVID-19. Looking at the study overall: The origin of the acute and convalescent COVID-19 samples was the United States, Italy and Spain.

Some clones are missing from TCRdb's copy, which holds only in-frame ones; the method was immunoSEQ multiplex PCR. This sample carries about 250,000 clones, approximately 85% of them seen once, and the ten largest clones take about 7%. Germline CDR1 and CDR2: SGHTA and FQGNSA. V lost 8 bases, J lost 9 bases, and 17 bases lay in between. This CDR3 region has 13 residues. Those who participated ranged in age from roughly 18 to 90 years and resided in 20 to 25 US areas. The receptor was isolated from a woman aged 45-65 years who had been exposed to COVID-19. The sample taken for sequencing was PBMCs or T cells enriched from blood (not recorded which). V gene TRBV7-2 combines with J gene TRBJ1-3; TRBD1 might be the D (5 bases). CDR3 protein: CASSRGGTATIYF. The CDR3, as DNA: TGTGCCAGCTCTCGGGGGGGTACAGCCACCATATATTTT.